A single sample gave rise to the 20 T cell receptor beta chains below, sequenced in a study of regulatory T cells in long-lasting Graves disease. The TCR beta library used iRepertoire HTBI primers with Arm-PCR amplification of CDR3. One entry per CDR3 protein results from TCRdb running MiXCR on the multiplex PCR reads. The sample has about 400,000 distinct CDR3 sequences; around 20% are singletons. Time point here: persistent/refractory GD, antithyroid drugs over 5 years with positive TRAb. Following extraction of RNA from PBMCs, that RNA was used to make the TCR library. The material sequenced was peripheral blood mononuclear cells (PBMCs), taken when the disease was refractory, from a patient treated with antithyroid drugs. All receptors derive from a female donor with Graves disease.

In this sample, this clonotype turned up a few times. J is TRBJ2-2 and V is TRBV6-2 or TRBV6-3; 10 nucleotides match TRBD2. V gave up 0 bases and J gave up 0 bases; unmatched junction bases: 7. Per germline, CDR1 MNHEY and CDR2 SVGEGT. The CDR3 is 19 amino acids. CDR3 loop: CASSYSTLAGYANTGELFF. DNA for the CDR3: TGTGCCAGCAGTTACTCGACACTAGCGGGATACGCGAACACCGGGGAGCTGTTTTTT.

At least ten counts were recorded for this clonotype. This chain connects TRBV10-3 to TRBJ1-2, with D perhaps matching TRBD1 (5 bases). The CDR3 has 13 residues. The V and J ends lost 6 bases and 4 bases respectively, with 12 bases between them. Germline V gene data show CDR1 as ENHRY and CDR2 as SYGVKD. CDR3 protein: CAIRWQGGYGYTF. The DNA for the CDR3 is TGTGCCATCAGGTGGCAGGGCGGCTATGGCTACACCTTC.

This clonotype was seen just once. The CDR3 is CASSGGTSGFSYEQYF. CDR3 DNA sequence: TGCGCCAGCAGCGGGGGGACTAGCGGGTTCTCCTACGAGCAGTACTTC. The rearrangement links TRBV5-1 to TRBJ2-7, with 12 bases matching TRBD2. Trimming at V came to 4 bases and at J to 0 bases, leaving 5 bases not matched to a gene. The CDR3 spans 16 residues. The germline CDR1 and CDR2 sequences are SGHRS and YFSETQ.

Many counts were recorded for this clonotype. The chain couples TRBV11-2 to TRBJ2-3; D is unresolved. Germline CDR1 SGHAT, CDR2 FQNNGV. V lost 2 bases to trimming and J lost 6 bases, with 12 bases between them. The CDR3 has 14 amino acids. The CDR3 DNA reads TGTGCCAGCAGCTTAACCCGGCCCGGCGATACGCAGTATTTT. Its protein product is CASSLTRPGDTQYF. Supplemented by reference TRBV11-2 and TRBJ2-3, the full variable domain reads EAGVAQSPRYKIIEKRQSVAFWCNPISGHATLYWYQQILGQGPKLLIQFQNNGVVDDSQLPKDRFSAERLKGVDSTLKIQPAKLEDSAVYLCASSLTRPGDTQYFGPGTRLTVL.

Sample share makes this clonotype medium-sized (0.01 to 0.1%). The gene calls are TRBV28 and TRBJ2-6, with a tentative D call TRBD2 (5 bases). The CDR3 sequence is 15 residues long. Trimming left V 3 bases short and J 0 bases short, with 6 bases between. Germline lookup yields CDR1 MDHEN and CDR2 SYDVKM. The CDR3 nucleotides read TGTGCCAGCAGTTTCGCGGGCTCTGGGGCCAACGTCCTGACTTTC. Its translation: CASSFAGSGANVLTF.

About this clonotype itself: This clone may be a read error of a much larger clone one base away. This CDR3 fails to terminate in the conserved phenylalanine or tryptophan, so it likely reflects a read error. The chain links TRBV7-2 to TRBJ2-5; the D is unclear. This CDR3 has 12 amino acids. The V gene lost 7 bases and the J gene lost 5 bases, with 11 bases spanning the gap. Per the germline V gene, CDR1 is SGHTA and CDR2 is FQGNSA. The CDR3 loop is CASTEHRETQYL. CDR3 DNA: TGTGCCAGCACCGAACATCGCGAGACCCAGTACCTC.

The genes are TRBV15 and TRBJ2-2, with no clear D. The germline V and J ends were trimmed by 4 bases and 6 bases, with 3 bases remaining between them. Germline V CDR1 and CDR2: LNHNV, YYDKDF (reference sequence). The CDR3 is 11 residues long. The CDR3 DNA follows: TGTGCCACCAGCATATCCGGGGAGCTGTTTTTT. It translates to CATSISGELFF.

This clonotype was picked up many times. The chain has TRBV7-8 and TRBJ2-7, with 7 bases aligning to TRBD2. The J segment lost 7 bases and the V segment lost 5 bases, leaving 14 bases of the junction unmatched. Germline CDR1 SGHVS, CDR2 FQNEAQ. This CDR3 has 15 amino acids. The CDR3 coding sequence is TGTGCCAGCAGCAACGCCGGGACTACATGGGATGAGCAGTACTTC. Its protein is CASSNAGTTWDEQYF. Full variable domain (rest looked up from reference TRBV7-8 and TRBJ2-7): GAGVSQSPRYKVAKRGQDVALRCDPISGHVSLFWYQQALGQGPEFLTYFQNEAQLDKSGLPSDRFFAERPEGSVSTLKIQRTQQEDSAVYLCASSNAGTTWDEQYFGPGTRLTVT.

The table lists this clonotype with a few counts. J is TRBJ2-4 and V is TRBV6-2 or TRBV6-3, with D tentatively TRBD1 (5 bases). V dropped 6 bases and J dropped 4 bases, with 16 bases sitting between them. Germline-derived CDR1 and CDR2 are MNHEY and SVGEGT. The CDR3 extends over 15 amino acids. CDR3 DNA: TGTGCCAGCAGCTCGACAGTTGATAGGAAAAACATTCAGTACTTC. It translates to CASSSTVDRKNIQYF.

The chain couples TRBV7-2 to TRBJ1-2; the match to TRBD1 covers 10 bases. The J segment lost 2 bases and the V segment lost 4 bases, leaving 4 bases of the junction unmatched. This CDR3 is built from 15 residues. Germline V gene sequence: CDR1 SGHTA, CDR2 FQGNSA. CDR3 bases: TGTGCCAGCAGCTACCGGGGACAGGGGAACTATGGCTACACCTTC. Protein: CASSYRGQGNYGYTF.

This clonotype occurred many times. The chain links TRBV7-6 to TRBJ2-5, with 7 bases fitting TRBD2. The V and J ends lost 2 bases and 4 bases, in that order; junction bases with no gene match: 4. This CDR3 is built from 14 residues. CDR1 SGHVS and CDR2 FNYEAQ come from the germline V gene. CDR3 bases: TGTGCCAGCAGCTTATCGGGGACTATAGAGACCCAGTACTTC. Translating gives CASSLSGTIETQYF.

This clonotype was recorded many times. CDR3 in DNA: TGTGCCAGCAGACAGAGCGGAACCCCCAAGCAGTACTTC. It encodes CASRQSGTPKQYF. This sequence joins TRBV7-2 and TRBJ2-7, with a possible D match to TRBD2 (5 bases). The CDR3 totals 13 residues. Between the trimmed V and J ends, which lost 6 bases and 8 bases, there was a span of 17 bases. In germline, CDR1 is SGHTA, CDR2 FQGNSA.

This clonotype has only a few counts. The conserved phenylalanine or tryptophan is not found at the CDR3 terminus, so this likely reflects a read error. The chain joins TRBV12-3 or TRBV12-4 to TRBJ1-6; 7 nucleotides align to TRBD1. The CDR3 spans 15 residues. The J segment lost 10 bases and the V segment lost 5 bases, leaving 11 bases of the junction unmatched. The CDR3 is CASSTEGAGESPLHL. For the CDR3, the DNA is TGTGCCAGCAGTACGGAGGGGGCCGGGGAATCACCCCTCCACCTT.

A few counts support this clonotype. The genes are TRBV6-1 and TRBJ2-4, with D tentatively TRBD1 (6 bases). CDR3 length: 14 amino acids. V dropped 6 bases and J dropped 5 bases, with 14 bases sitting between them. Germline V CDR1 and CDR2: MNHNS, SASEGT. The CDR3 DNA reads as TGTGCCAGCAGACCCTACAGGGCAGAAAACATTCAGTACTTC. It encodes CASRPYRAENIQYF.

The chain carries TRBV5-6 and TRBJ2-2; no clear D gene. The V end lost 1 base, the J end lost 5 bases, and 15 bases lay between the germline ends. This CDR3 comprises 16 residues. Germline loops: CDR1 SGHDT, CDR2 YYEEEE. The CDR3 is CASSLSRLDNTGELFF. The CDR3 region has the DNA TGTGCCAGCAGCTTGTCCCGCCTGGATAATACCGGGGAGCTGTTTTTT.

The V and J genes are TRBV3-1 and TRBJ2-1, with D perhaps TRBD2 (5 bases). The germline V gene encodes CDR1 LGHDT and CDR2 YNNKEL (reference sequence). CDR3 size: 16 residues. V lost 6 bases and J lost 4, with 19 bases in between. CDR3 bases: TGTGCCAGCAGTCTACTCGGAAGCGGAGCTTACAATGAGCAGTTCTTC. Amino acids: CASSLLGSGAYNEQFF.

This clonotype occurred many times. This chain links TRBV12-3 or TRBV12-4 with TRBJ1-2, with no clear D. This CDR3 contains 15 residues. V dropped 2 bases and J dropped 4 bases, with 14 bases sitting between them. CDR3 coding DNA: TGTGCCAGCAGTTTACGAGGAGGTCGGGTCTATGGCTACACCTTC. This translates into CASSLRGGRVYGYTF.

This clonotype was observed many times. This sequence joins TRBV7-2 and TRBJ2-5, with TRBD1 as a possible D gene (5 bases). CDR3 length equals 16 residues. V lost 1 base, J lost 2 bases, and 14 bases lay in between. CDR1 is SGHTA, CDR2 FQGNSA, per germline. CDR3 DNA: TGTGCCAGCAGCTTAGTATCCGGTCACAGGCAAGAGACCCAGTACTTC. This gives the protein CASSLVSGHRQETQYF.

The table lists this clonotype with many counts. This chain uses TRBV11-2 with TRBJ2-7; TRBD2 aligns across 11 bases. The CDR3 consists of 17 residues. With 1 base clipped from V and 0 bases from J, the junction kept 5 bases outside the gene matches. Germline-derived CDR1 and CDR2 are SGHAT and FQNNGV. The CDR3 loop reads CASSLGTSGLSSYEQYF. The CDR3 nucleotides read TGTGCCAGCAGCTTAGGGACTAGCGGGTTAAGCTCCTACGAGCAGTACTTC.

The rearrangement joins TRBV3-1 to TRBJ1-4; D not resolved. The CDR3 spans 16 residues. Trimming left V 4 bases short and J 2 bases short, with 14 bases between. Germline V gene data show CDR1 as LGHDT and CDR2 as YNNKEL (reference sequence). Here the CDR3 DNA reads TGTGCCAGCAGCCTACACGTCGTCGGCACTAATGAAAAACTGTTTTTT. Encoded protein: CASSLHVVGTNEKLFF. The whole variable domain, filled in from reference TRBV3-1 and TRBJ1-4, reads DTAVSQTPKYLVTQMGNDKSIKCEQNLGHDTMYWYKQDSKKFLKIMFSYNNKELIINETVPNRFSPKSPDKAHLNLHINSLELGDSAVYFCASSLHVVGTNEKLFFGSGTQLSVL.